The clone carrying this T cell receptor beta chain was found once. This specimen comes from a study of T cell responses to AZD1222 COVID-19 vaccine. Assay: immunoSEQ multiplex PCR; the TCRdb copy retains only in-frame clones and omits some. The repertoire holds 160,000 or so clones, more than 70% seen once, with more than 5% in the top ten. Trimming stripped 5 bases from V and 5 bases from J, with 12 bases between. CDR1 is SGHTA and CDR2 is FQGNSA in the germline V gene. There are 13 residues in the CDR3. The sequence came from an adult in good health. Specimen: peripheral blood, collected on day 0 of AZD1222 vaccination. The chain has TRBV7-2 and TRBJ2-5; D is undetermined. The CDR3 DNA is TGTGCCAGCAGCCTACAGTTGGGGGAGACCCAGTACTTC. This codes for CASSLQLGETQYF.